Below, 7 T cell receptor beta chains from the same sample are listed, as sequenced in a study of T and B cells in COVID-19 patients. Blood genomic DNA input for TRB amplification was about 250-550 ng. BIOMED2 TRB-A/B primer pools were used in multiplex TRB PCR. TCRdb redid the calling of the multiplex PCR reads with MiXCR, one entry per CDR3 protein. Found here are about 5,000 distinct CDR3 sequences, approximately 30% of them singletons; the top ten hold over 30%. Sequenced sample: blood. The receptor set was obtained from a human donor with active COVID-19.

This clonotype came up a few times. The CDR3 is CATSEWTSTGWSKETQYF. Here the CDR3 DNA reads TGTGCCACCAGTGAATGGACGAGCACAGGGTGGTCGAAAGAGACCCAGTACTTC. V usage is TRBV24-1 and J usage is TRBJ2-5; perhaps TRBD1 as D (6 bases). The CDR3 extends over 18 amino acids. The V end lost 4 bases, the J end lost 3 bases, and 23 bases lay between the germline ends. The V gene's germline CDR1 is KGHDR and CDR2 SFDVKD.

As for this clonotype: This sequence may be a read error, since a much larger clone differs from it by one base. The CDR3 loop is CASSSTSGTHLSYNEQLF. The CDR3 nucleotides read TGTGCCAGCAGCTCTACTAGCGGGACCCACCTATCCTACAATGAGCAGTTATTC. J is TRBJ2-1 and V is TRBV5-6, with 10 bases that match TRBD2. Germline loops: CDR1 SGHDT, CDR2 YYEEEE. This CDR3 has 18 residues.

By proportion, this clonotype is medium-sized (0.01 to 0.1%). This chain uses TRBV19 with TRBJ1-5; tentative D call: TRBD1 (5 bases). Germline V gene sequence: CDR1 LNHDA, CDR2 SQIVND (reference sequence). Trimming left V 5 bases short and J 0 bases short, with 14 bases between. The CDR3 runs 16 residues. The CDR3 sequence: CASSAIGANSNQPQHF. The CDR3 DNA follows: TGTGCCAGTAGTGCTATTGGGGCTAATAGCAATCAGCCCCAGCATTTT.

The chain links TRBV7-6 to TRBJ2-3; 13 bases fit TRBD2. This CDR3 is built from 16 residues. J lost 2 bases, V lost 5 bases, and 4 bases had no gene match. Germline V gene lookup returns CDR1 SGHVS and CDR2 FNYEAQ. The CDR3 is CASSGGLAGVTDTQYF. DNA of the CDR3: TGTGCCAGCAGCGGAGGACTAGCGGGGGTCACAGATACGCAGTATTTT.

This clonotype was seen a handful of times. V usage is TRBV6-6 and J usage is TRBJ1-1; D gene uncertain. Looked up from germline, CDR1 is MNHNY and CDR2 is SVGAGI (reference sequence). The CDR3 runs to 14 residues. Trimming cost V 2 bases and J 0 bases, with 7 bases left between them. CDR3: CASSYPGVNTEAFF. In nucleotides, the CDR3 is TGTGCCAGCAGTTACCCCGGCGTGAACACTGAAGCTTTCTTT.

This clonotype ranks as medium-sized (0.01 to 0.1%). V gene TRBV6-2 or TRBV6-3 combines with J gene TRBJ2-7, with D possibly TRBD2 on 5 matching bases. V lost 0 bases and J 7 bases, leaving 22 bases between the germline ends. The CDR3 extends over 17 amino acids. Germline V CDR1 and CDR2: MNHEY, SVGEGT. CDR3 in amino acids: CASSYSNPAAAVYEQYF. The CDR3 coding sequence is TGTGCCAGCAGTTACTCGAATCCAGCGGCGGCCGTTTATGAGCAGTACTTC.

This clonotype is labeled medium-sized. The CDR3 sequence is CASSLVGGPPEQYF. The CDR3 DNA reads TGTGCCAGCAGCTTGGTTGGAGGTCCCCCGGAGCAGTACTTC. The V and J genes are TRBV5-6 and TRBJ2-7; D may be TRBD2 (5 bases). This CDR3 has 14 amino acids. V was cut by 0 bases and J by 7 bases, with 14 bases left in between. CDR1 SGHDT and CDR2 YYEEEE come from the germline V gene.